This T cell receptor beta chain was recovered during a study of T cell repertoires in cytomegalovirus infection. Study at large: Shared public TCR beta signatures pointed to both CMV infection and a matching HLA type.

Points from the study as a whole: HLA-C-restricted CMV-specific TCR beta clonotypes were dominant in the ex vivo response.

TCRdb ran MiXCR on the reads and lists one entry per CDR3 protein. The table lists some 450,000 distinct CDR3 sequences, approximately 30% of them singletons. On this clonotype itself: Its antigen is unknown.

The CDR3 is 15 residues long. Germline loops: CDR1 SGHTA, CDR2 FQGNSA. V shed 4 bases and J shed 0 bases, with 9 bases lying between them. Sequencing was carried out using PBMCs. This TCR derives from a human donor in good health (CMV status not recorded). Some clones in this sample may be carry-over from other donors' samples. The rearrangement uses TRBV7-2 and TRBJ2-2, with D unclear. The DNA for the CDR3 is TGTGCCAGCAGCTCCCCCCCTACGAACACCGGGGAGCTGTTTTTT. Translating gives CASSSPPTNTGELFF.